A selection of T cell receptor beta chains follows, all from one sample in a study of chemoradiotherapy in HPV16-positive cancers. Sequencing used immunoSEQ multiplex PCR; TCRdb keeps in-frame clones, though not all of them. The table includes roughly 19,000 clones, around 87% detected once. The sample was blood, taken from a patient who underwent chemoradiotherapy. The receptors were sampled from a human donor with HPV-associated anogenital cancer. Both conserved end residues are part of each CDR3. The order of the fields is clone size, V gene, CDR3 protein. Clone size is given for some rows only: seen once, a few or many times, or a class if the clone is expanded.

clone size: NA; V gene: TRBV7-8; CDR3 protein: CASSFSRVAGGPGGELFF
clone size: NA; V gene: TRBV18; CDR3 protein: CASSPPGRVSGANVLTF
clone size: NA; V gene: TRBV12-5; CDR3 protein: CASAPGRDTNEQFF
clone size: NA; V gene: TRBV19; CDR3 protein: CASSIAFGRVYEQYF
clone size: NA; V gene: TRBV19; CDR3 protein: CASSKGGGEQYF
clone size: NA; V gene: TRBV6-6; CDR3 protein: CASSGGGEKLFF
clone size: NA; V gene: TRBV18; CDR3 protein: CASSPRHLQGGTEAFF
clone size: NA; V gene: TRBV7-2; CDR3 protein: CASSSIRAQGYTF
clone size: NA; V gene: TRBV5-5; CDR3 protein: CASSPMTWGTGELFF
clone size: once; V gene: TRBV29-1; CDR3 protein: CIAGSTGELFF
clone size: NA; V gene: TRBV19; CDR3 protein: CASSRQPSTDTQYF
clone size: NA; V gene: TRBV7-2; CDR3 protein: CASQGDTGASYEQYF
clone size: few; V gene: TRBV6-5; CDR3 protein: CASRPRLGSGELFF
clone size: NA; V gene: TRBV7-3; CDR3 protein: CASSIWGGGDEQYF
clone size: NA; V gene: TRBV7-6; CDR3 protein: CASSLDGLGNEQFF
clone size: NA; V gene: TRBV2; CDR3 protein: CASSSFFYRYSRANVLTF
clone size: NA; V gene: TRBV18; CDR3 protein: CASSPETSGYGYTF
clone size: NA; V gene: TRBV28; CDR3 protein: CASSLPRQGYGYTF
clone size: NA; V gene: TRBV6-5; CDR3 protein: CASSLDRVANEKLFF
clone size: NA; V gene: TRBV28; CDR3 protein: CASSFGGGTSIYGYTF
clone size: NA; V gene: TRBV5-4; CDR3 protein: CASSPDGGGSYGYTF
clone size: NA; V gene: TRBV29-1; CDR3 protein: CSVLQGREKLFF
clone size: once; V gene: TRBV6-5; CDR3 protein: CASSPDRSSTGEQYF
clone size: NA; V gene: TRBV6-1; CDR3 protein: CASSLHGTGKTEAFF
clone size: once; V gene: TRBV7-9; CDR3 protein: CASSLSAPDTIYF
clone size: NA; V gene: TRBV19; CDR3 protein: CASSMGEANEKLFF
clone size: NA; V gene: TRBV5-1; CDR3 protein: CASSRTQGGDEQYF
clone size: NA; V gene: TRBV11-1; CDR3 protein: CASSFATGAYEQYF
clone size: NA; V gene: TRBV13; CDR3 protein: CASSFRPPDTQYF
clone size: NA; V gene: TRBV2; CDR3 protein: CASSERGVFGYTF
clone size: NA; V gene: TRBV6-5; CDR3 protein: CASSYKGSIPEAFF
clone size: few; V gene: TRBV13; CDR3 protein: CASSLRAWGDEQYF
clone size: NA; V gene: TRBV28; CDR3 protein: CASSLLGDGYTF
clone size: NA; V gene: TRBV10-1; CDR3 protein: CASSEGLTDTQYF
clone size: NA; V gene: TRBV25-1; CDR3 protein: CASSGPNQPQHF
clone size: NA; V gene: TRBV4-3; CDR3 protein: CASSQDSKGAGEQYF
clone size: NA; V gene: TRBV7-2; CDR3 protein: CASSLSFNYGYTF
clone size: few; V gene: TRBV6-1; CDR3 protein: CASSEVGQGVQYF
clone size: NA; V gene: TRBV7-2; CDR3 protein: CASSFGGTQETQYF
clone size: NA; V gene: TRBV18; CDR3 protein: CASGTVGKNEKLFF
clone size: NA; V gene: TRBV27; CDR3 protein: CASSFLAPGGETQYF
clone size: NA; V gene: TRBV5-4; CDR3 protein: CASSYRESYEQYF
clone size: once; V gene: TRBV2; CDR3 protein: CASSEQETQYF
clone size: NA; V gene: TRBV11-3; CDR3 protein: CASSSGLAGGNEQFF
clone size: NA; V gene: TRBV19; CDR3 protein: CASSIPGGVNTEAFF
clone size: NA; V gene: TRBV11-3; CDR3 protein: CASSSGEVFRVLTF